The present entry profiles one T cell receptor beta chain with its context. Method: immunoSEQ multiplex PCR; TCRdb's copy keeps in-frame clones and lacks some. The sample records about 200,000 clones, more than 75% being singletons. This sample is part of a study of blood T cell repertoires in COVID-19. This TCR derives from a woman aged 40 to 49 with COVID-19, enrolled during active disease. Sequenced sample: peripheral blood.

CDR3 amino acids: CASSSGTGQYYGYTF. Written as DNA, the CDR3 is TGTGCCAGTAGTTCCGGGACAGGGCAGTACTATGGCTACACCTTC. The chain joins TRBV19 to TRBJ1-2; 9 nucleotides match TRBD1. The CDR3 is 15 amino acids. With 5 bases clipped from V and 3 bases from J, the junction kept 7 bases outside the gene matches. Germline CDR1 is LNHDA and CDR2 is SQIVND (reference sequence).